The rows below give T cell receptor beta chains drawn from one sample of a study of blood T cell repertoires in COVID-19. Data came from immunoSEQ multiplex PCR; TCRdb stores just in-frame clones and leaves some out. This sample carries about 230,000 clones, 81% of them seen once, and the ten largest clones take approximately 7.9%. Sequencing was done on a sample of peripheral blood. All receptors derive from a woman older than 75 with acute or convalescent COVID-19. CDR3s include the opening cysteine and the closing phenylalanine or tryptophan. D genes are given only for firm matches. Size is stated for part of the rows, as once, few or many counts, or as a class when the clone is expanded.

d_gene,abundance,v_gene,j_gene,CDR3aa,CDR3nt
-,-,TRBV5-1,TRBJ2-2,CASSVREVLAGELFF,TGCGCCAGCAGCGTGAGGGAGGTTTTGGCCGGGGAGCTGTTTTTT
-,-,TRBV12-3/TRBV12-4,TRBJ1-3,CASSQGGNTIYF,TGTGCCAGCAGTCAGGGCGGAAACACCATATATTTT
-,few,TRBV5-4,TRBJ1-2,CASSLEWGGGDGYTF,TGTGCCAGCAGCTTGGAGTGGGGGGGTGGAGATGGCTACACCTTC
TRBD1,-,TRBV7-9,TRBJ2-7,CASSAQRSGGSEQYF,TGTGCCAGCAGCGCGCAAAGGTCAGGGGGTAGTGAGCAGTACTTC
-,-,TRBV19,TRBJ1-6,CASSSPARGSYSPLHF,TGTGCCAGTAGTTCGCCTGCCAGGGGAAGCTATTCACCCCTCCACTTT
-,-,TRBV7-9,TRBJ2-1,CASSLSREVDNEQFF,TGTGCCAGCAGCTTATCTAGGGAGGTTGACAATGAGCAGTTCTTC
-,-,TRBV5-1,TRBJ1-3,CASSLEGQGFSGNTIYF,TGCGCCAGCAGCTTGGAAGGGCAGGGTTTCTCTGGAAACACCATATATTTT
-,-,TRBV18,TRBJ1-4,CASSPSQNEKLFF,TGTGCCAGCTCACCATCACAGAATGAAAAACTGTTTTTT
TRBD1,-,TRBV6-4,TRBJ1-2,CASSAKGQGVAYGYTF,TGTGCCAGCAGTGCAAAGGGACAGGGGGTCGCCTATGGCTACACCTTC
TRBD2,-,TRBV6-5,TRBJ2-7,CASSKRGADYEQYF,TGTGCCAGCAGCAAGCGGGGGGCCGACTACGAGCAGTACTTC
TRBD2,many,TRBV5-1,TRBJ2-5,CASGDRGDETQYF,TGCGCCAGCGGAGACCGGGGGGATGAGACCCAGTACTTC
-,-,TRBV5-4,TRBJ2-7,CASSRGQPLLASYEQYF,TGTGCCAGCAGTCGAGGACAACCACTTCTCGCCTCCTACGAGCAGTACTTC
-,-,TRBV27,TRBJ2-1,CASRLAGTHEQFF,TGTGCCAGCAGGTTGGCCGGGACTCATGAGCAGTTCTTC
-,-,TRBV18,TRBJ1-4,CASSPPRGATNEKLFF,TGTGCCAGCTCACCACCCAGGGGAGCAACTAATGAAAAACTGTTTTTT
TRBD1,-,TRBV6-5,TRBJ2-3,CASCRDRGQDTQYF,TGTGCCAGCTGCCGGGACAGGGGGCAAGATACGCAGTATTTT
-,-,TRBV6-1,TRBJ2-1,CASSESPAYNEQFF,TGTGCCAGCAGTGAATCCCCTGCGTACAATGAGCAGTTCTTC
TRBD1,-,TRBV6-2/TRBV6-3,TRBJ2-7,CASSYSGQGASYEQYF,TGTGCCAGCAGTTACTCGGGACAGGGGGCCTCCTACGAGCAGTACTTC
TRBD2,once,TRBV3-1/TRBV3-2,TRBJ2-5,CASKREGKEETQYF,TGTGCCAGTAAGCGGGAGGGGAAGGAAGAGACCCAGTACTTC
-,-,TRBV5-1,TRBJ2-6,CASSSPGQGDRREGGPGANVLTF,TGCGCCAGCAGTTCACCGGGACAGGGAGATAGGCGGGAGGGGGGCCCTGGGGCCAACGTCCTGACTTTC
TRBD1,-,TRBV6-5,TRBJ1-3,CASRDGQGAGNTIYF,TGTGCCAGCAGAGACGGACAGGGGGCAGGAAACACCATATATTTT
-,-,TRBV5-1,TRBJ2-7,CASSSGSLAGARYEQYF,TGCGCCAGCAGCTCAGGGAGCCTGGCGGGGGCCCGGTACGAGCAGTACTTC
TRBD1,-,TRBV18,TRBJ1-2,CASSLTGEGYTF,TGTGCCAGCTCACTTACAGGGGAAGGCTACACCTTC
TRBD1,-,TRBV28,TRBJ1-5,CASSPARTGTVSNQPQHF,TGTGCCAGCAGTCCAGCCCGGACAGGAACAGTTAGCAATCAGCCCCAGCATTTT
-,-,TRBV7-8,TRBJ1-6,CASSLGQDNSPLHF,TGTGCCAGCAGCTTAGGACAGGACAATTCACCCCTCCACTTT
TRBD2,few,TRBV7-9,TRBJ2-3,CASSLREARTDTQYF,TGTGCCAGCAGCCTCCGGGAGGCCCGCACAGATACGCAGTATTTT
TRBD2,-,TRBV11-2,TRBJ2-1,CASSPSGTSATQFF,TGTGCCAGCAGCCCGTCCGGGACTAGCGCGACGCAGTTCTTC
TRBD1,once,TRBV5-4,TRBJ1-1,CASSVIDRGRKGTEAFF,TGTGCCAGCAGCGTCATCGACAGGGGGAGAAAAGGCACTGAAGCTTTCTTT
TRBD1,many,TRBV10-3,TRBJ2-1,CAIAESGQQYNEQFF,TGTGCCATCGCCGAATCGGGACAGCAATACAATGAGCAGTTCTTC
-,-,TRBV4-1,TRBJ1-6,CASSQEVRDSPLHF,TGCGCCAGCAGCCAAGAGGTTAGAGATTCACCCCTCCACTTT
-,-,TRBV10-2,TRBJ1-5,CASSESAGQWQPQHF,TGCGCCAGCAGTGAGTCGGCAGGTCAATGGCAGCCCCAGCATTTT
TRBD2,-,TRBV25-1,TRBJ2-5,CASSPYGGETQYF,TGTGCCAGCAGCCCCTACGGGGGGGAGACCCAGTACTTC